Listed here are 28 T cell receptor beta chains from one sample, sequenced in a study of T cell changes during pregnancy in multiple sclerosis. Clones were sequenced by immunoSEQ multiplex PCR, and TCRdb holds only the in-frame ones, with some missing. In the table there are 100,000 or so clones, around nine tenths of which are singletons. This sample comprised peripheral blood, obtained in the second trimester of pregnancy. These receptors were collected from a female donor with multiple sclerosis, enrolled in a pregnancy study.

This chain connects TRBV18 to TRBJ2-1, with 15 bases aligning to TRBD2. V shed 3 bases, J shed 8 bases, and the junction held 14 bases outside the gene matches. CDR3 length: 19 residues. CDR1 and CDR2 (germline): KGHSH, LQKENI. The CDR3 DNA sequence: TGTGCCAGCTCACCTTTAAGGACTAGCGGGAGGGCATCGGTCGATGAGCAGTTCTTC. Translation: CASSPLRTSGRASVDEQFF.

This sequence joins TRBV11-2 and TRBJ1-2, with D possibly being TRBD1 (5 bases). The ends were cut back, 3 bases at V and 8 bases at J, with 10 bases in the middle. Germline V gene sequence: CDR1 SGHAT, CDR2 FQNNGV. The CDR3 totals 12 residues. The CDR3 reads CASSFGGIGYTF. CDR3 in DNA: TGTGCCAGCAGCTTTGGGGGGATCGGCTACACCTTC.

The V call is TRBV27, the J call TRBJ2-7; perhaps TRBD2 as D (6 bases). This CDR3 contains 14 residues. The germline CDR1 and CDR2 sequences are MNHEY and SMNVEV (reference sequence). V gave up 2 bases and J gave up 7 bases, with 15 bases separating them. Written as DNA, the CDR3 is TGTGCCAGCAGTTTAAGGGGACTCTTGGGGGAGCAGTACTTC. The encoded protein is CASSLRGLLGEQYF.

V is TRBV7-3 and J is TRBJ1-1; D is ambiguous. The CDR3 covers 13 residues. Germline CDR1 and CDR2: SGHTA and FQGTGA. Trimming stripped 4 bases from V and 1 base from J, with 7 bases between. CDR3 in DNA: TGTGCCAGCAGCTGGGCAGGGAACACTGAAGCTTTCTTT. It codes for CASSWAGNTEAFF.

This chain connects TRBV19 to TRBJ1-4, with TRBD1 matching over 7 bases. The CDR3 sequence is 14 residues long. Looked up from germline, CDR1 is LNHDA and CDR2 is SQIVND (reference sequence). V lost 5 bases and J lost 8; bases outside the gene matches: 8. The CDR3 DNA reads as TGTGCCAGTAGTCCCCTCGGACAGGTCGAAAAACTGTTTTTT. It encodes CASSPLGQVEKLFF.

The rearrangement uses TRBV9 and TRBJ2-1; 12 bases are shared with TRBD1. The CDR3 sequence is 18 residues long. V gave up 1 base and J gave up 5 bases; unmatched junction bases: 10. The germline V gene has CDR1 SGDLS and CDR2 YYNGEE. The CDR3 reads CASSVYGTGGLGNNEQFF. Written as DNA, the CDR3 is TGTGCCAGCAGCGTATACGGGACAGGGGGCTTGGGAAACAATGAGCAGTTCTTC.

The rearrangement joins TRBV7-3 to TRBJ2-1; D perhaps matches TRBD2 (6 bases). Trimming removed 5 bases from V and 2 bases from J, with 13 bases in between. Germline CDR1 reads SGHTA; CDR2 reads FQGTGA. CDR3 length: 15 amino acids. CDR3 residues: CASSKGRGAYNEQFF. As DNA, the CDR3 is TGTGCCAGCAGCAAAGGGCGGGGCGCCTACAATGAGCAGTTCTTC.

This clone was seen only a few times. The V call is TRBV30, the J call TRBJ1-1, with a tentative D call TRBD1 (6 bases). V was cut by 5 bases and J by 2 bases, with 21 bases left in between. Per germline, CDR1 GTSNPN and CDR2 SVGIG (reference sequence). The CDR3 is made up of 16 amino acids. The CDR3 loop reads CAWGKDTQGFNTEAFF. Here the CDR3 DNA reads TGTGCCTGGGGTAAAGACACACAGGGATTCAACACTGAAGCTTTCTTT.

V is TRBV11-3 and J is TRBJ2-7, with D possibly being TRBD2 (7 bases). The length of the CDR3 is 15 residues. The germline V and J ends were trimmed by 1 base and 0 bases, with 10 bases remaining between them. The germline gives CDR1 SGHNT, CDR2 YENEEA. CDR3 protein: CASSLGGGDSYEQYF. CDR3 bases: TGTGCCAGCAGCTTAGGAGGGGGGGACTCCTACGAGCAGTACTTC.

The rearrangement links TRBV7-8 to TRBJ1-5; no definite D call. CDR3 length equals 13 residues. Trimming stripped 6 bases from V and 7 bases from J, with 13 bases between. Germline V CDR1 and CDR2: SGHVS, FQNEAQ. The CDR3 nucleotides read TGTGCCAGCAGTTACGGGGAAGGGCAGCCCCAGCATTTT. Translation gives CASSYGEGQPQHF.

The chain uses TRBV27 and TRBJ2-7; D not certain. CDR1 and CDR2 (germline): MNHEY, SMNVEV (reference sequence). V dropped 4 bases and J dropped 4 bases, with 5 bases sitting between them. This CDR3 contains 11 residues. The DNA for the CDR3 is TGTGCCAGCAGTTCCTATTACGAGCAGTACTTC. Protein: CASSSYYEQYF.

The V and J genes are TRBV11-2 and TRBJ1-1; D is perhaps TRBD1 (5 bases). Trimming stripped 4 bases from V and 4 bases from J, with 10 bases between. CDR1 is SGHAT, CDR2 FQNNGV, per germline. The CDR3 is 13 amino acids. The DNA for the CDR3 is TGTGCCAGCAGCTACGGGGGGAGCACTGAAGCTTTCTTT. Amino acid sequence: CASSYGGSTEAFF.

The V call is TRBV30, the J call TRBJ2-1, with unresolved D. The CDR3 sequence is 14 residues long. From germline, CDR1 is GTSNPN and CDR2 SVGIG (reference sequence). Trimming pared 1 base from V and 1 base from J, leaving 8 bases between. The CDR3 DNA is TGTGCCTGGAGTGCAGACATTTCCTACAATGAGCAGTTCTTC. It is translated as CAWSADISYNEQFF.

Written as DNA, the CDR3 is TGTGCCAGCAGTTTATCAGGGTTTACTAATGAAAAACTGTTTTTT. Encoded protein: CASSLSGFTNEKLFF. The rearrangement joins TRBV28 to TRBJ1-4; D is possibly TRBD1 (5 bases). Trimming pared 1 base from V and 2 bases from J, leaving 8 bases between. Germline CDR1 MDHEN, CDR2 SYDVKM. This CDR3 contains 15 residues. The variable domain in full, with the rest retrieved from reference TRBV28 and TRBJ1-4, is DVKVTQSSRYLVKRTGEKVFLECVQDMDHENMFWYRQDPGLGLRLIYFSYDVKMKEKGDIPEGYSVSREKKERFSLILESASTNQTSMYLCASSLSGFTNEKLFFGSGTQLSVL.

V usage is TRBV4-1 and J usage is TRBJ1-2; 7 nucleotides agree with TRBD1. The CDR3 totals 14 residues. V dropped 4 bases and J dropped 3; count of bases not matched to a gene: 5. The V gene's germline CDR1 is MGHRA and CDR2 YSYEKL. CDR3: CASSLDQGDYGYTF. The CDR3 nucleotides are TGCGCCAGCAGCCTAGACCAGGGGGACTATGGCTACACCTTC.

This sequence joins TRBV7-3 and TRBJ2-5; TRBD2 matches at 8 bases. CDR1 is SGHTA, CDR2 FQGTGA, per germline. J gave up 4 bases and V 1 base, and 11 bases lay outside the gene matches. CDR3 size: 17 residues. The CDR3 DNA sequence: TGTGCCAGCAGCTTAAACCCGCCTATGGCGGGGGGAGAGACCCAGTACTTC. The encoded protein is CASSLNPPMAGGETQYF.

The rearrangement joins TRBV2 to TRBJ1-5; D unresolved. CDR1 and CDR2 from the germline V gene are SNHLY and FYNNEI. The CDR3 covers 14 residues. Trimming removed 3 bases from V and 0 bases from J, with 6 bases in between. This chain's CDR3 is CASSDRYSNQPQHF. CDR3 bases: TGTGCCAGCAGTGACAGGTATAGCAATCAGCCCCAGCATTTT.

The V gene is TRBV6-5, the J gene TRBJ1-1; D remains unclear. This CDR3 has 14 residues. V was cut by 2 bases and J by 3 bases, with 10 bases left in between. Germline-derived CDR1 and CDR2 are MNHEY and SVGAGI. CDR3 bases: TGTGCCAGCAGTTACGACCCGAGGGACACTGAAGCTTTCTTT. Amino acid sequence: CASSYDPRDTEAFF.

The chain combines TRBV6-1 with TRBJ2-5; TRBD2 is a possible D gene (6 bases). The V gene lost 6 bases and the J gene lost 4 bases, with 18 bases spanning the gap. The CDR3 extends over 15 amino acids. The germline V gene has CDR1 MNHNS and CDR2 SASEGT. CDR3 protein: CASSALRLRGETQYF. CDR3 sequence (DNA): TGTGCCAGCAGCGCCCTACGCCTGCGGGGAGAGACCCAGTACTTC.

This clone was found once. The rearrangement joins TRBV18 to TRBJ1-2; 7 bases line up with TRBD1. Germline V gene lookup returns CDR1 KGHSH and CDR2 LQKENI. The CDR3 length is 15 residues. With 2 bases clipped from V and 2 bases from J, the junction kept 5 bases outside the gene matches. CDR3 DNA: TGTGCCAGCTCACCAACCGGGACAGAAAACTATGGCTACACCTTC. Protein product: CASSPTGTENYGYTF.

The chain combines TRBV30 with TRBJ1-6, with D tentatively TRBD1 (5 bases). Between the trimmed V and J ends, which lost 2 bases and 10 bases, there was a span of 12 bases. CDR3 size: 13 residues. Germline CDR1 and CDR2: GTSNPN and SVGIG (reference sequence). The CDR3 here is CAWSPMGRSPLHF. The DNA for the CDR3 is TGTGCCTGGAGTCCCATGGGGCGCTCACCCCTCCACTTT.

J is TRBJ1-5 and V is TRBV6-1; no firm D call. V lost 3 bases, J lost 5 bases, and 8 bases lay in between. The CDR3 has 13 residues. The V gene's germline CDR1 is MNHNS and CDR2 SASEGT. The CDR3 nucleotides are TGTGCCAGCAGTGATCCCCCCGATCAGCCCCAGCATTTT. Translating gives CASSDPPDQPQHF.

CDR3 in amino acids: CASSPTSGSNEQFF. CDR3 DNA sequence: TGTGCCAGCAGCCCGACTAGCGGGAGCAATGAGCAGTTCTTC. The gene calls are TRBV11-3 and TRBJ2-1; 12 bases line up with TRBD2. The CDR3 is 14 amino acids. Trimming took 5 bases from V and 6 from J; bases not matched to a gene: 2. Germline V gene data show CDR1 as SGHNT and CDR2 as YENEEA.

This clone was seen a single time. The gene calls are TRBV9 and TRBJ1-4; D gene unclear. V was clipped by 0 bases and J by 5 bases, with 8 bases between them. The CDR3 sequence is 14 residues long. Germline values: CDR1 SGDLS, CDR2 YYNGEE. The CDR3 region has the DNA TGTGCCAGCAGCGTAGGGTCAGTGAATGAAAAACTGTTTTTT. This codes for CASSVGSVNEKLFF.

This sequence joins TRBV7-9 and TRBJ2-7, with 13 bases identical to TRBD2. Germline assignment: CDR1 SEHNR and CDR2 FQNEAQ (reference sequence). There are 18 residues in the CDR3. The V and J ends lost 5 bases and 0 bases, in that order; junction bases with no gene match: 10. CDR3 protein: CASSARLAGGTSSYEQYF. The CDR3 nucleotides read TGTGCCAGCAGCGCCAGACTAGCGGGGGGAACTAGCTCCTACGAGCAGTACTTC.

The chain uses TRBV6-5 and TRBJ1-1, with 8 positions matching TRBD1. The germline V gene encodes CDR1 MNHEY and CDR2 SVGAGI. The CDR3 sequence is 15 residues long. After removal of 5 bases from V and 1 base from J, the junction contained 6 bases not matched to a gene. CDR3 in DNA: TGTGCCAGCAGTCTGACACAGGGGGGGAACACTGAAGCTTTCTTT. It specifies CASSLTQGGNTEAFF.

This sequence joins TRBV5-1 and TRBJ2-2; tentatively, D is TRBD2 (6 bases). Germline CDR1 is SGHRS and CDR2 is YFSETQ. The CDR3 loop spans 15 amino acids. With 0 bases removed from V and 6 bases from J, the gap between germline ends came to 12 bases. The CDR3 nucleotides read TGCGCCAGCAGCTTGGGTCGGGAGTTCGCCGGGGAGCTGTTTTTT. This gives the protein CASSLGREFAGELFF.

In this sample, this clone turned up once. The J gene is TRBJ1-5, the V gene TRBV19; maybe TRBD1 (5 bases). V lost 4 bases to trimming and J lost 9 bases, with 16 bases between them. CDR3 length: 14 amino acids. Germline-derived CDR1 and CDR2 are LNHDA and SQIVND (reference sequence). CDR3: CASSRGPPDPPQHF. CDR3 in DNA: TGTGCCAGTAGTAGGGGCCCCCCTGACCCGCCCCAGCATTTT.